The TCR beta chain under discussion was sequenced for a study of cytomegalovirus exposure and HLA in healthy donors. V gave up 4 bases and J gave up 0 bases, with 7 bases separating them. CDR3 length: 13 residues. Germline V gene sequence: CDR1 GTSNPN, CDR2 SVGIG (reference sequence). Details on this clone: Its antigen is unknown.

Points from the study as a whole: For most TCR beta V segments, an earlier analysis put the productive rate at about 87% or about 30% of the time. In vitro confirmation showed a few CMV-associated chains to be CMV antigen specific. Later on, a genetic analysis was performed. It linked a missense variant in DCLRE1C with V- and J-gene trimming of TCR beta.

The PCR was carried out with 60 Vbeta primers and 13 Jbeta primers. Repertoires were generated with immunoSEQ multiplex PCR, while TCRdb's copy carries only in-frame clones and drops some. Of about 150,000 clones in the sample, more than 70% were seen once. The V call is TRBV30, the J call TRBJ2-1; a weak D match, TRBD2 (5 bases). The sample taken for sequencing was PBMCs. This receptor was identified in a male donor in good health and CMV-seropositive. The CDR3 protein is CAWMGSSYNEQFF. The CDR3 region has the DNA TGTGCCTGGATGGGGAGCTCCTACAATGAGCAGTTCTTC.